A single sample is the source of the 23 T cell receptor beta chains below, sequenced in a study of T cell responses to AZD1222 COVID-19 vaccine. Assay: immunoSEQ multiplex PCR; the TCRdb copy retains only in-frame clones and omits some. This sample has 45,000 to 60,000 clones, with nearly 90% found just once. Sequenced material: peripheral blood, taken on day 0 of AZD1222 vaccination. These receptors were taken from an adult in good health.

The chain recombines TRBV7-9 with TRBJ2-2; D is uncertain. CDR1 and CDR2 (germline): SEHNR, FQNEAQ (reference sequence). The V end was cut by 1 base, the J end by 6 bases, with 15 bases between. The CDR3 sequence is 16 residues long. In DNA form, the CDR3 reads TGTGCCAGCAGCTTAGGGCAGGTCGGTTTCGCCGGGGAGCTGTTTTTT. This codes for CASSLGQVGFAGELFF.

The rearrangement links TRBV28 to TRBJ2-5, with 9 bases fitting TRBD2. Germline lookup yields CDR1 MDHEN and CDR2 SYDVKM. V was pared by 5 bases and J by 0 bases, with 7 bases of the junction left unmatched. The CDR3 covers 16 residues. This CDR3 is CASSPPRLADQETQYF. The CDR3 DNA follows: TGTGCCAGCAGTCCCCCCCGACTAGCGGACCAAGAGACCCAGTACTTC.

The rearrangement links TRBV4-1 to TRBJ1-4, with 9 nucleotides matching TRBD1. CDR1 and CDR2 from the germline V gene are MGHRA and YSYEKL. V lost 3 bases to trimming and J lost 8 bases; unmatched junction nucleotides: 7. The CDR3 runs 15 residues. Here the CDR3 reads CASSQAGTGYEKLFF. CDR3 sequence (DNA): TGCGCCAGCAGCCAGGCCGGGACAGGGTACGAAAAACTGTTTTTT.

The chain joins TRBV9 to TRBJ2-2, with TRBD2 matching 9 bases. CDR1 and CDR2 from the germline V gene are SGDLS and YYNGEE. CDR3 size: 16 residues. V shed 4 bases and J 0 bases; nucleotides not matched to a gene: 4. This CDR3 is CASSLTSGPNTGELFF. Written as DNA, the CDR3 is TGTGCCAGCAGCCTTACTAGCGGGCCGAACACCGGGGAGCTGTTTTTT.

The rearrangement joins TRBV6-5 to TRBJ1-1, with D possibly matching TRBD1 (5 bases). This CDR3 is built from 12 residues. Germline assignment: CDR1 MNHEY and CDR2 SVGAGI. Trimming left V 4 bases short and J 11 bases short, with 14 bases between. This chain's CDR3 is CASSSGTSGAFF. CDR3 nucleotides: TGTGCCAGCAGTTCGGGGACTTCTGGGGCTTTCTTT.

The DNA for the CDR3 is TGTGCCAGCAGCGCCGCGAACACCGGGGAGCTGTTTTTT. Translation: CASSAANTGELFF. The chain couples TRBV2 to TRBJ2-2; D is undetermined. Trimming took off 6 bases at V and 0 bases at J, with 5 bases between the two ends. Germline V lookup: CDR1 SNHLY, CDR2 FYNNEI. The CDR3 totals 13 residues. Full variable domain (outside the CDR3, taken from reference TRBV2 and TRBJ2-2): EPEVTQTPSHQVTQMGQEVILRCVPISNHLYFYWYRQILGQKVEFLVSFYNNEISEKSEIFDDQFSVERPDGSNFTLKIRSTKLEDSAMYFCASSAANTGELFFGEGSRLTVL.

This chain links TRBV25-1 with TRBJ1-4; 8 nucleotides agree with TRBD1. This CDR3 comprises 14 residues. Germline trimming cut 3 bases from V and 6 bases from J; bases unmatched to any gene: 3. Germline V gene lookup returns CDR1 MGHDK and CDR2 SYGVNS. In DNA form, the CDR3 reads TGTGCCAGCAGTGAGCGGACAGGGTATGAAAAACTGTTTTTT. Protein sequence: CASSERTGYEKLFF.

The sample holds a few counts of this clone. The rearrangement links TRBV29-1 to TRBJ1-2, with D hard to call. This CDR3 region has 12 residues. Germline CDR1 and CDR2: SQVTM and ANQGSEA. V lost 3 bases and J 1 base, leaving 6 bases between the germline ends. The CDR3 is CSVESDNYGYTF. Here the CDR3 DNA reads TGCAGCGTTGAGTCAGATAACTATGGCTACACCTTC.

The chain is built from TRBV4-1 and TRBJ2-2; D possibly corresponds to TRBD1 (5 bases). V lost 2 bases, J lost 5 bases, and 18 bases lay in between. The germline V gene has CDR1 MGHRA and CDR2 YSYEKL. The CDR3 loop spans 17 amino acids. CDR3: CASSQLLDRLLTGELFF. CDR3 bases: TGCGCCAGCAGCCAATTACTTGACAGACTCCTAACCGGGGAGCTGTTTTTT.

This sequence joins TRBV6-4 and TRBJ1-1, with D possibly TRBD1 on 5 matching bases. CDR1 is MRHNA, CDR2 SNTAGT, per germline. V was shortened by 5 bases and J by 2 bases, with 9 bases between the two germline ends. This CDR3 spans 13 amino acids. In DNA, the CDR3 is TGTGCCAGCAGTTTCGACAGAAACACTGAAGCTTTCTTT. Translating gives CASSFDRNTEAFF.

The chain uses TRBV30 and TRBJ2-4; a weak D match, TRBD1 (6 bases). V lost 6 bases and J 7 bases, leaving 16 bases between the germline ends. The CDR3 covers 13 residues. The V gene's germline CDR1 is GTSNPN and CDR2 SVGIG (reference sequence). The CDR3 here is CACMTGERNIQYF. The CDR3 nucleotides are TGTGCCTGTATGACAGGCGAAAGGAACATTCAGTACTTC.

Points on this clone: Other DNA sequences in this specimen translate into the identical CDR3. The rearrangement uses TRBV5-4 and TRBJ1-2, with 9 bases matching TRBD1. The CDR3 is made up of 15 amino acids. Germline lookup yields CDR1 SGHNT and CDR2 YYREEE (reference sequence). V lost 4 bases to trimming and J lost 0 bases; unmatched junction nucleotides: 4. The CDR3 here is CASSPGQGANYGYTF. DNA for the CDR3: TGTGCCAGCAGCCCGGGACAGGGCGCTAACTATGGCTACACCTTC.

The gene calls are TRBV3-1 (or the pseudogene TRBV3-2) and TRBJ2-3, with 8 bases that match TRBD1. V trimming: 4 bases; J trimming: 0 bases; junction bases outside the gene matches: 12. CDR1 is LGHDT and CDR2 is YNNKEL in the germline V gene (reference sequence). This CDR3 contains 18 residues. This chain's CDR3 is CASSLYSDRGPSTDTQYF. DNA of the CDR3: TGTGCCAGCAGCCTTTATTCTGACAGGGGCCCTAGCACAGATACGCAGTATTTT.

V and J are TRBV7-9 and TRBJ2-3, with D possibly matching TRBD2 (6 bases). The V gene lost 6 bases and the J gene lost 6 bases, with 19 bases spanning the gap. Looked up from germline, CDR1 is SEHNR and CDR2 is FQNEAQ (reference sequence). The CDR3 is 15 residues long. CDR3 sequence: CASRARGRPEDTQYF. In DNA, the CDR3 is TGTGCCAGCAGAGCTCGGGGGAGGCCCGAGGATACGCAGTATTTT. Full variable domain (remainder filled in from reference TRBV7-9 and TRBJ2-3): DTGVSQNPRHKITKRGQNVTFRCDPISEHNRLYWYRQTLGQGPEFLTYFQNEAQLEKSRLLSDRFSAERPKGSFSTLEIQRTEQGDSAMYLCASRARGRPEDTQYFGPGTRLTVL.

The chain is built from TRBV5-4 and TRBJ2-1; D may be TRBD1 (7 bases). Germline V gene sequence: CDR1 SGHNT, CDR2 YYREEE (reference sequence). V lost 4 bases to trimming and J lost 6 bases, with 17 bases between them. The CDR3 is made up of 15 amino acids. In DNA form, the CDR3 reads TGTGCCAGCAGCCCCCGGGGGACAGCCCGCAATGAGCAGTTCTTC. This sequence encodes CASSPRGTARNEQFF.

The V gene is TRBV5-1, the J gene TRBJ1-5, with TRBD1 matching 7 bases. CDR1 and CDR2 from the germline V gene are SGHRS and YFSETQ. Trimming took 5 bases from V and 3 from J; bases not matched to a gene: 8. This CDR3 is 15 amino acids long. CDR3 region: CASRPRDSSNQPQHF. CDR3 DNA: TGCGCCAGCAGACCTAGGGACAGCTCCAATCAGCCCCAGCATTTT.

The gene calls are TRBV6-9 and TRBJ2-3; D is undetermined. The germline CDR1 and CDR2 sequences are MNHGY and SVAAGI. The CDR3 length is 12 residues. The ends were cut back, 2 bases at V and 5 bases at J, with 5 bases in the middle. CDR3 in amino acids: CASSYLRDTQYF. CDR3 in DNA: TGTGCCAGCAGTTATCTAAGAGATACGCAGTATTTT.

The genes are TRBV4-3 and TRBJ1-2; D may be TRBD1 (5 bases). Between the trimmed V and J ends, which lost 0 bases and 6 bases, there was a span of 11 bases. The germline CDR1 and CDR2 sequences are LGHNA and YSLEER. The CDR3 is made up of 14 amino acids. As DNA, the CDR3 is TGCGCCAGCAGCCAAGACAGGGTTAATCATGGCTACACCTTC. It is translated as CASSQDRVNHGYTF.

The V gene is TRBV27, the J gene TRBJ1-1; D is uncertain. Germline CDR1 is MNHEY and CDR2 is SMNVEV (reference sequence). Trimming pared 6 bases from V and 3 bases from J, leaving 14 bases between. There are 14 residues in the CDR3. The CDR3 sequence is CASSPTTRHTEAFF. The CDR3, as DNA: TGTGCCAGCAGCCCAACGACAAGGCACACTGAAGCTTTCTTT.

This chain links TRBV28 with TRBJ2-7; the D gene is possibly TRBD1 (6 bases). Trimming stripped 5 bases from V and 0 bases from J, with 20 bases between. CDR1 and CDR2 (germline): MDHEN, SYDVKM. This CDR3 contains 17 residues. In DNA form, the CDR3 reads TGTGCCAGCAGTCCTAGTTTAGGGGGAGACAGCTCCTACGAGCAGTACTTC. This sequence encodes CASSPSLGGDSSYEQYF.

The V call is TRBV7-9, the J call TRBJ2-7; D perhaps matches TRBD2 (6 bases). CDR3 length equals 14 residues. V lost 7 bases to trimming and J lost 4 bases, with 17 bases between them. Germline V CDR1 and CDR2: SEHNR, FQNEAQ (reference sequence). CDR3 nucleotides: TGTGCCAGCACCCGAGGCGGGGACCCATACGAGCAGTACTTC. The encoded protein is CASTRGGDPYEQYF. Full variable domain (rest looked up from reference TRBV7-9 and TRBJ2-7): DTGVSQNPRHKITKRGQNVTFRCDPISEHNRLYWYRQTLGQGPEFLTYFQNEAQLEKSRLLSDRFSAERPKGSFSTLEIQRTEQGDSAMYLCASTRGGDPYEQYFGPGTRLTVT.

The chain joins TRBV6-2 or TRBV6-3 to TRBJ1-5; D gene ambiguous. Trimming pared 4 bases from V and 9 bases from J, leaving 19 bases between. Germline assignment: CDR1 MNHEY and CDR2 SVGEGT. The length of the CDR3 is 15 residues. The CDR3 reads CASSSPGRPGAPQHF. CDR3 sequence (DNA): TGTGCCAGCAGTTCCCCTGGTCGGCCCGGTGCGCCCCAGCATTTT.

This clone appeared a few times. The chain couples TRBV11-3 to TRBJ2-7; TRBD2 agrees at 8 bases. The trim removed 5 bases at V and 5 bases at J, leaving 5 bases unmatched. This CDR3 has 13 residues. Germline-derived CDR1 and CDR2 are SGHNT and YENEEA. The CDR3 DNA sequence: TGTGCCAGCAGCACAACGGGGGGGAACGAGCAGTACTTC. Amino acids: CASSTTGGNEQYF.